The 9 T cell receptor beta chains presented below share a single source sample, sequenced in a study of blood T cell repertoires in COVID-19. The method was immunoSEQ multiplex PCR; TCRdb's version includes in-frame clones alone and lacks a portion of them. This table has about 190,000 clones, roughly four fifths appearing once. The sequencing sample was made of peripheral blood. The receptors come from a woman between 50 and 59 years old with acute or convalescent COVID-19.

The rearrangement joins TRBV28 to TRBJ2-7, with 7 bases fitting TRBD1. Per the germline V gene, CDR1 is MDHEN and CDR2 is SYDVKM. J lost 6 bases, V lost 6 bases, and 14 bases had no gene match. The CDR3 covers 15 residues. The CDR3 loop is CASRPTGKATSEQYF. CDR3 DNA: TGTGCCAGCAGACCGACAGGGAAGGCCACCTCCGAGCAGTACTTC.

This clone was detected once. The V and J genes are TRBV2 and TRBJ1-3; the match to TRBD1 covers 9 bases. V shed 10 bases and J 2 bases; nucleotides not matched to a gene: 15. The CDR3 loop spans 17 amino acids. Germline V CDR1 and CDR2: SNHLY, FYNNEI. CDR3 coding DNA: TGTGCCAACTCCCTTCCCGGGACAGGGATCCCTGGAAACACCATATATTTT. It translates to CANSLPGTGIPGNTIYF. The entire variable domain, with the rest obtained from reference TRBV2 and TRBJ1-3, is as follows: EPEVTQTPSHQVTQMGQEVILRCVPISNHLYFYWYRQILGQKVEFLVSFYNNEISEKSEIFDDQFSVERPDGSNFTLKIRSTKLEDSAMYFCANSLPGTGIPGNTIYFGEGSWLTVV.

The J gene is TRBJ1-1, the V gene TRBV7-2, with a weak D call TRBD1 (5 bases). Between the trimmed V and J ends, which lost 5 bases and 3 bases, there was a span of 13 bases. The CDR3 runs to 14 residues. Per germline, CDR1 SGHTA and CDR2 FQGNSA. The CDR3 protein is CASSPAKGYTEAFF. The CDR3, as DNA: TGTGCCAGCAGCCCCGCCAAGGGGTACACTGAAGCTTTCTTT.

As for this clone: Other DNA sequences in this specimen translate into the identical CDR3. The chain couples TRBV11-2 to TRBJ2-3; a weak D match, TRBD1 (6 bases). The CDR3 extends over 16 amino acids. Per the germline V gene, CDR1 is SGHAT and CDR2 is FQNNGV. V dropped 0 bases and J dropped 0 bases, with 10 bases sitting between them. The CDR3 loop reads CASSLDPQGSTDTQYF. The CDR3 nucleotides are TGTGCCAGCAGCTTAGACCCACAGGGAAGCACAGATACGCAGTATTTT.

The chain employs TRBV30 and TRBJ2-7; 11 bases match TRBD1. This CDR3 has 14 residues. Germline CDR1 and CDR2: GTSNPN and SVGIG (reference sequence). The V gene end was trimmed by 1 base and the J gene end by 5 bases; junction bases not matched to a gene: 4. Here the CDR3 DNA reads TGTGCCTGGAGTGCCGGGACAGGGGGAAACGAGCAGTACTTC. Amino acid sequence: CAWSAGTGGNEQYF.

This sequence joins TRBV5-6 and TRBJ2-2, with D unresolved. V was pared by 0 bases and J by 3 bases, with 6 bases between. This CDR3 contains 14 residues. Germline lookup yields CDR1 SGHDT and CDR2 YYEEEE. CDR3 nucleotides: TGTGCCAGCAGCTTGGTCCGGGACACCGGGGAGCTGTTTTTT. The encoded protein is CASSLVRDTGELFF.

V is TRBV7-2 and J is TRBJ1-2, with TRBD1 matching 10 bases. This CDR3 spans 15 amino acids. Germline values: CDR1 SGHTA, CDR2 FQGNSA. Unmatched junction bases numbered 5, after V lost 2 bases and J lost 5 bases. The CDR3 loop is CASSLRGTGAYGYTF. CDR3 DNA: TGTGCCAGCAGCTTACGGGGGACAGGGGCTTATGGCTACACCTTC.

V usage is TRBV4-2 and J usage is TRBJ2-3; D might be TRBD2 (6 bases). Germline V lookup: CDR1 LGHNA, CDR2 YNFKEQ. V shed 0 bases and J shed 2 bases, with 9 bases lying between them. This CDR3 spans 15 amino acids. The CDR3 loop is CASSQDGGDTDTQYF. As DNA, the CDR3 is TGTGCCAGCAGCCAAGATGGCGGGGACACAGATACGCAGTATTTT.

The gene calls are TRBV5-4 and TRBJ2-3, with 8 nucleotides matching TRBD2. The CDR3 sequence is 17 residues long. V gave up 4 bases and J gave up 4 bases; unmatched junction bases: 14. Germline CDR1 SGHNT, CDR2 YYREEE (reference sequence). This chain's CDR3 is CASSRGPTGGLSDTQYF. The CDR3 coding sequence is TGTGCCAGCAGCAGGGGTCCTACGGGGGGGCTATCAGATACGCAGTATTTT.